Listed below are T cell receptor beta chains from one sample, sequenced in a study of cytomegalovirus exposure and HLA in healthy donors. Measured with immunoSEQ multiplex PCR; TCRdb has only the in-frame clones, and not every one. Seen here are about 160,000 clones, around 78% observed once, and the top ten hold around 1%. The sample comprised PBMCs. These receptors were collected from a middle-aged woman in good health and CMV-seronegative. CDR3s include the opening cysteine and the closing phenylalanine or tryptophan. The order of the fields is V gene, D gene, clone size, J gene, CDR3 length, CDR3 DNA, CDR3 protein. A D gene is named only where the DNA matches it firmly. Some rows have no size entry. The others give once, few or many, or a class for an expanded clone.

>TRBV18|TRBD1|-|TRBJ1-2|15
TGTGCCAGCTCACCACTCAGACAGGGAGAGGATGGCTACACCTTC
CASSPLRQGEDGYTF
>TRBV27|-|-|TRBJ2-1|14
TGTGCCAGCAATTTGCGGAGCTCCTACAATGAGCAGTTCTTC
CASNLRSSYNEQFF
>TRBV5-1|-|-|TRBJ1-1|14
TGCGCCAGCAGCTTGACAGGTCAGAACACTGAAGCTTTCTTT
CASSLTGQNTEAFF
>TRBV7-3|-|-|TRBJ2-3|15
TGTGCCAGCAGCTTAAATTCCCTACCCACAGATACGCAGTATTTT
CASSLNSLPTDTQYF
>TRBV7-6|-|-|TRBJ2-3|15
TGTGCCAGCACCCTAGGACTCACTAGCACAGATACGCAGTATTTT
CASTLGLTSTDTQYF
>TRBV6-5|-|-|TRBJ2-1|14
TGTGCCAGCAGTTACTCGGGCGGACATAATGAGCAGTTCTTC
CASSYSGGHNEQFF
>TRBV6-6|-|-|TRBJ1-1|13
TGTGCCAGCAGCCACGACACGAACACTGAAGCTTTCTTT
CASSHDTNTEAFF
>TRBV7-2|-|-|TRBJ2-5|14
TGTGCCAGCAGCTTATTCGCGGGAAAAGAGACCCAGTACTTC
CASSLFAGKETQYF
>TRBV6-1|TRBD1|-|TRBJ2-3|15
TGTGCCAGCAGTGCCCGGGACAGGGGGACAGATACGCAGTATTTT
CASSARDRGTDTQYF
>TRBV28|-|once|TRBJ2-2|13
TGTGCCAGCAGTTCCATAGGGAGCGGGGAGCTGTTTTTT
CASSSIGSGELFF
>TRBV2|TRBD2|few|TRBJ2-1|17
TGTGCCAGCACCCTCGGCGGGGCTAGCGGGCTCTACAATGAGCAGTTCTTC
CASTLGGASGLYNEQFF
>TRBV28|-|-|TRBJ2-5|15
TGTGCCAGCAGCCCCGGGCAGGGACTTCAAGAGACCCAGTACTTC
CASSPGQGLQETQYF
>TRBV18|-|-|TRBJ1-2|14
TGTGCCAGCTCACCAGAACAGGGCAACTATGGCTACACCTTC
CASSPEQGNYGYTF
>TRBV4-1|-|-|TRBJ2-3|17
TGCGCCAGCAGCCAAGATAAATGGGGCTTGGGCACAGATACGCAGTATTTT
CASSQDKWGLGTDTQYF
>TRBV15|TRBD1|once|TRBJ1-2|14
TGTGCCACCAGCAGACCTACAGGGGGTTGGGGCTACACCTTC
CATSRPTGGWGYTF
>TRBV27|-|-|TRBJ1-1|13
TGTGCCAGCAGCTTAAGCAGGGGCACTGAAGCTTTCTTT
CASSLSRGTEAFF
>TRBV2|TRBD1|-|TRBJ2-7|14
TGTGCCAGCAGTGAGAGACAGGGGCACTACGAGCAGTACTTC
CASSERQGHYEQYF
>TRBV5-1|-|-|TRBJ2-5|12
TGCGCCAGCAGCTTGGGAGTAGAGACCCAGTACTTC
CASSLGVETQYF
>TRBV5-8|-|-|TRBJ2-5|16
TGTGCCAGCAGCTTGCGAGCGGGCCGCGCCCAAGAGACCCAGTACTTC
CASSLRAGRAQETQYF
>TRBV5-6|-|once|TRBJ2-7|14
TGTGCCAGCAGCTTAGGCGGAGGGAACGACGAGCAGTACTTC
CASSLGGGNDEQYF
>TRBV25-1|TRBD1|-|TRBJ1-2|12
TGTGCCAGCAGGCCGTCAGGGGGTGGCTACACCTTC
CASRPSGGGYTF
>TRBV5-4|-|-|TRBJ1-1|16
TGTGCCAGCAGTCCCGGCCGCCAGGGTTTAAACACTGAAGCTTTCTTT
CASSPGRQGLNTEAFF
>TRBV7-9|TRBD2|few|TRBJ2-5|18
TGTGCCAGCAGCTTCGGGGCTAGCGGGAGACAGGCCCAAGAGACCCAGTACTTC
CASSFGASGRQAQETQYF
>TRBV5-1|TRBD2|-|TRBJ2-1|15
TGCGCCAGCAGCCCCCGGGAGGGCGTGGACAATGAGCAGTTCTTC
CASSPREGVDNEQFF
>TRBV10-3|TRBD2|-|TRBJ2-3|14
TGTGCCATCAGTCCTGGCGGGAGTGGAGATACGCAGTATTTT
CAISPGGSGDTQYF
>TRBV2|TRBD1|-|TRBJ1-2|12
TGTGCCAGCAGACCGACAGGGGGTGGCTACACCTTC
CASRPTGGGYTF
>TRBV9|TRBD1|-|TRBJ2-7|16
TGTGCCAGCAGCCCACAACTCATCGGACAGGGTGAAGAGCAGTACTTC
CASSPQLIGQGEEQYF
>TRBV19|-|-|TRBJ2-1|13
TGTGCCAGTAGTGCCTACCGGGGAACTGAGCAGTTCTTC
CASSAYRGTEQFF
>TRBV28|-|-|TRBJ1-1|14
TGTGCCAGCAGTTTAAGTCAGATGAACACTGAAGCTTTCTTT
CASSLSQMNTEAFF
>TRBV25-1|TRBD1|-|TRBJ1-1|13
TGTGCCAGCAGCCGAACAGGGGGGACTGAAGCTTTCTTT
CASSRTGGTEAFF
>TRBV18|TRBD1|-|TRBJ1-1|12
TGTGCCAGCTCTACGTTGACAGGGTGGGCTTTCTTT
CASSTLTGWAFF
>TRBV9|-|-|TRBJ2-1|15
TGTGCCAGCAGCGTAAGTGCGGGTAATTACAATGAGCAGTTCTTC
CASSVSAGNYNEQFF
>TRBV27|-|-|TRBJ2-1|16
TGTGCCAGCAGTTTATATGCGGGACCCATATACAATGAGCAGTTCTTC
CASSLYAGPIYNEQFF
>TRBV2|TRBD2|few|TRBJ2-2|14
TGTGCCACCCGGACTAGCGAGAACACCGGGGAGCTGTTTTTT
CATRTSENTGELFF
>TRBV11-2|-|few|TRBJ2-1|14
TGTGCCAGCAGTCGCCGGGACACGAACAATGAGCAGTTCTTC
CASSRRDTNNEQFF
>TRBV14|TRBD1|-|TRBJ1-2|14
TGTGCCAGCAGCCATATGGGACAGGGGAGTGGCTACACCTTC
CASSHMGQGSGYTF
>TRBV14|TRBD2|-|TRBJ2-5|14
TGTGCCAGCACCAAGGGAGGGTACCAAGAGACCCAGTACTTC
CASTKGGYQETQYF
>TRBV11-3|TRBD1|-|TRBJ1-5|15
TGTGCCAGCAGCTTGGGACAGGGGAGCAATCAGCCCCAGCATTTT
CASSLGQGSNQPQHF
>TRBV27|TRBD1|-|TRBJ2-2|16
TGTGCCAGCAGTTTATTCGGGACAGCGAACACCGGGGAGCTGTTTTTT
CASSLFGTANTGELFF